These T cell receptor beta chains were read from a single sample in a study of blood T cell repertoires in COVID-19. Profiled with immunoSEQ multiplex PCR; TCRdb holds only in-frame clones, not every one. Among 250,000 to 300,000 clones listed, 80% to 90% were seen once. The source material was peripheral blood. Source of these receptors: a woman between 45 and 60 years old with COVID-19, enrolled during active disease. Both conserved end residues are part of each CDR3. A D gene is named only where the DNA matches it firmly. Some rows have no size entry. The others give once, few or many, or a class for an expanded clone.

d_gene	v_gene	abundance	j_gene	CDR3aa	CDR3nt
NA	TRBV5-1	NA	TRBJ2-1	CASKSAGSSYNEQFF	TGCGCCAGCAAGTCAGCGGGCAGCTCCTACAATGAGCAGTTCTTC
NA	TRBV5-1	NA	TRBJ1-4	CASSHLDRTSEKLFF	TGCGCCAGCAGCCATCTCGACAGAACGTCTGAAAAACTGTTTTTT
TRBD2	TRBV11-2	NA	TRBJ2-1	CASSLGGTSGRKQFF	TGTGCCAGCAGCTTAGGGGGGACTAGCGGGAGGAAGCAGTTCTTC
TRBD1	TRBV7-2	NA	TRBJ2-7	CASSHRTGWEQYF	TGTGCCAGCAGCCACCGGACAGGGTGGGAGCAGTACTTC
TRBD1	TRBV5-4	few	TRBJ1-3	CASSTGVSGNTIYF	TGTGCCAGCAGCACAGGGGTATCCGGAAACACCATATATTTT
NA	TRBV27	NA	TRBJ2-2	CASSLRTGELFF	TGTGCCAGCAGTTTGAGAACCGGGGAGCTGTTTTTT
NA	TRBV5-1	NA	TRBJ1-2	CASSLFLGQGSLGYTF	TGCGCCAGCAGCTTATTTTTAGGGCAGGGGAGTTTGGGCTACACCTTC
NA	TRBV21-1	NA	TRBJ2-1	CAQCKVLAGEACGDEQFF	TGTGCCCAGTGTAAGGTCCTAGCGGGAGAGGCTTGTGGGGATGAGCAGTTCTTC
NA	TRBV20-1	NA	TRBJ1-1	CSATKNTEAFF	TGCAGTGCAACTAAGAACACTGAAGCTTTCTTT
TRBD2	TRBV6-6	NA	TRBJ2-1	CASSYEGLGNNEQFF	TGTGCCAGCAGCTACGAGGGACTAGGGAACAATGAGCAGTTCTTC
TRBD2	TRBV30	NA	TRBJ2-3	CACFWTSGGTDTQYF	TGTGCCTGTTTCTGGACTAGCGGTGGCACAGATACGCAGTATTTT
TRBD2	TRBV27	NA	TRBJ2-1	CASSLGLAAEQFF	TGTGCCAGCAGTCTTGGACTAGCGGCTGAGCAGTTCTTC
NA	TRBV29-1	NA	TRBJ1-2	CSVLGGETNYGYTF	TGCAGCGTCCTTGGGGGGGAGACCAACTATGGCTACACCTTC
TRBD2	TRBV28	NA	TRBJ2-1	CASSLAGTIYNEQFF	TGTGCCAGCAGTCTAGCGGGAACGATATACAATGAGCAGTTCTTC
TRBD2	TRBV30	NA	TRBJ2-1	CAWAGGNYNEQFF	TGTGCCTGGGCGGGAGGGAATTACAATGAGCAGTTCTTC
TRBD2	TRBV11-2	few	TRBJ2-7	CASSLVPSGYEQYF	TGTGCCAGCAGCTTAGTCCCTAGCGGATACGAGCAGTACTTC
NA	TRBV21-1	NA	TRBJ1-1	CASSDAPGGRAFF	TGTGCCAGCAGCGACGCCCCCGGGGGTCGAGCTTTCTTT
NA	TRBV24-1	NA	TRBJ2-1	CATSTGFDEQFF	TGTGCCACCTCTACAGGCTTCGATGAGCAGTTCTTC
NA	TRBV7-9	NA	TRBJ2-1	CASSLGGQLYNEQFF	TGTGCCAGCAGCTTAGGGGGACAACTCTACAATGAGCAGTTCTTC
TRBD1	TRBV19	NA	TRBJ1-2	CASTQFQGAIGGYTF	TGTGCCAGTACCCAGTTCCAGGGGGCAATAGGGGGCTACACCTTC
NA	TRBV24-1	NA	TRBJ1-2	CATAATDYGYTF	TGTGCCACTGCAGCGACAGACTATGGCTACACCTTC
NA	TRBV19	NA	TRBJ2-2	CASTRGNAGELFF	TGTGCCAGTACACGGGGGAACGCCGGGGAGCTGTTTTTT
TRBD1	TRBV6-5	NA	TRBJ2-1	CANRGQLSYNEQFF	TGTGCCAACAGGGGACAGCTTTCCTACAATGAGCAGTTCTTC
TRBD2	TRBV4-1	NA	TRBJ2-1	CASRPQGLAGGTYNEQFF	TGCGCCAGCAGGCCACAGGGACTAGCGGGAGGCACCTACAATGAGCAGTTCTTC
TRBD2	TRBV7-6	NA	TRBJ2-1	CASSLVRAGEGHEQFF	TGTGCCAGCAGCTTAGTGAGGGCGGGAGAGGGACATGAGCAGTTCTTC
NA	TRBV5-1	NA	TRBJ2-5	CASSPQVGQETQYF	TGCGCCAGCAGCCCTCAGGTCGGTCAAGAGACCCAGTACTTC
NA	TRBV11-2	NA	TRBJ1-2	CASSSRGYGYTF	TGTGCCAGCAGCTCCCGGGGATATGGCTACACCTTC
NA	TRBV19	NA	TRBJ1-2	CASSSLPDSLYTF	TGTGCCAGTAGCTCACTTCCCGACAGTCTCTACACCTTC
NA	TRBV3-1/TRBV3-2	NA	TRBJ1-1	CASSQDITGTEAFF	TGTGCCAGCAGCCAAGATATTACGGGGACTGAAGCTTTCTTT
NA	TRBV5-5	NA	TRBJ2-3	CATQRSETADTQYF	TGTGCCACCCAGCGATCAGAGACGGCAGATACGCAGTATTTT
NA	TRBV6-5	once	TRBJ2-7	CASSYSQGLPYEQYF	TGTGCCAGCAGTTACTCGCAGGGCCTACCTTACGAGCAGTACTTC
TRBD1	TRBV19	NA	TRBJ2-2	CASSTGQGVNTGELFF	TGTGCCAGTAGTACGGGACAGGGGGTGAACACCGGGGAGCTGTTTTTT
NA	TRBV2	NA	TRBJ2-4	CASSSQGRGNIQYF	TGTGCCAGCAGTTCACAGGGTAGGGGAAACATTCAGTACTTC
NA	TRBV2	NA	TRBJ1-4	CASRLRNTQKLFF	TGTGCCAGCCGCCTGAGGAACACGCAAAAACTGTTTTTT
TRBD2	TRBV5-5	NA	TRBJ2-7	CASSSGGNLEQYF	TGTGCCAGCAGCTCCGGGGGGAATCTCGAGCAGTACTTC
NA	TRBV9	NA	TRBJ1-1	CASSVDYNMNTEAFF	TGTGCCAGCAGCGTAGATTACAACATGAACACTGAAGCTTTCTTT
TRBD1	TRBV15	few	TRBJ2-2	CATRRTGNPGELFF	TGTGCCACGAGAAGGACAGGGAATCCCGGGGAGCTGTTTTTT
TRBD2	TRBV7-2	NA	TRBJ2-5	CASSFPEREAIRRQETQYF	TGTGCCAGCAGCTTTCCTGAGCGGGAAGCGATCCGTCGCCAAGAGACCCAGTACTTC
NA	TRBV7-3	NA	TRBJ1-1	CASSLSAGNTEAFF	TGTGCCAGCAGCTTAAGTGCCGGGAACACTGAAGCTTTCTTT
NA	TRBV6-5	NA	TRBJ2-7	CASSYSISGSYEQYF	TGTGCCAGCAGTTACTCGATCTCGGGGTCCTACGAGCAGTACTTC
TRBD1	TRBV6-5	NA	TRBJ2-5	CASSSRQGARETQYF	TGTGCCAGCAGCTCCCGACAGGGGGCGAGAGAGACCCAGTACTTC
TRBD2	TRBV28	NA	TRBJ2-7	CASNPSGRTGAYEQYF	TGTGCCAGCAACCCTAGCGGGAGGACAGGTGCGTACGAGCAGTACTTC
NA	TRBV9	NA	TRBJ2-3	CASSVVTQVVFADTQYF	TGTGCCAGCAGCGTAGTAACACAGGTCGTCTTCGCAGATACGCAGTATTTT